This TCR beta chain was sequenced in a study of cytomegalovirus exposure and HLA in healthy donors. Study-level findings and limits: In the analysis, some V segments, TRBV6-2 and TRBV6-3 included, were excluded as indistinguishable.

This clone was seen only a few times. Its antigen is unidentified. Germline CDR1 is SGHDT and CDR2 is YYEEEE. V lost 0 bases and J lost 7; bases outside the gene matches: 3. The CDR3 consists of 15 residues. PCR employed 60 Vbeta and 13 Jbeta primers. Data came from immunoSEQ multiplex PCR; TCRdb stores just in-frame clones and leaves some out. The data contain 95,000 to 110,000 clones, under 85% of them singletons. This TCR was sampled from a male donor in good health and CMV-seronegative. The sample comprised PBMCs. J is TRBJ2-7 and V is TRBV5-6; TRBD2 matches at 14 bases. The CDR3 DNA is TGTGCCAGCAGCTTGGGGACTAGCGGGAGGTGGGAGCAGTACTTC. It specifies CASSLGTSGRWEQYF.